This is a list of T cell receptor beta chains from one sample in a study of CD8+ T cells in alopecia areata. Measured with immunoSEQ multiplex PCR; TCRdb has only the in-frame clones, and not every one. The sample consists of approximately 65,000 clones, about half of them appearing once. Sequenced here: CD8+ T cells sorted from blood, sampled at week 0. The origin of the receptors is a human donor with alopecia areata. Each CDR3 is given with its conserved first and last residue. The order of the fields is V gene, D gene, J gene, clone size, CDR3 protein, CDR3 DNA. D genes are given only for firm matches. Rows may omit the clone size; those that give it use once, few, many or a size class.

>TRBV29-1|TRBD1|TRBJ2-1|NA
CSVGLTGLTYNEQFF
TGCAGCGTTGGACTGACAGGGCTGACCTACAATGAGCAGTTCTTC
>TRBV5-1|TRBD1|TRBJ1-2|few
CASRRGQTRSDGYTF
TGCGCCAGCAGGCGGGGACAGACCAGATCGGATGGCTACACCTTC
>TRBV19|NA|TRBJ2-4|few
CASIVPGGNIQYF
TGTGCCAGTATTGTGCCAGGGGGGAACATTCAGTACTTC
>TRBV10-3|TRBD2|TRBJ2-5|NA
CAISGTGTSGEGYF
TGTGCCATCAGTGGAACCGGGACTAGCGGGGAAGGGTACTTC
>TRBV7-3|TRBD2|TRBJ2-1|few
CASSPGLGNEQFF
TGTGCCAGCAGCCCGGGACTAGGCAATGAGCAGTTCTTC
>TRBV29-1|NA|TRBJ1-3|few
CSVVTGPGNTIYF
TGCAGCGTTGTCACAGGGCCTGGAAACACCATATATTTT
>TRBV11-3|NA|TRBJ2-7|NA
CASSYPGANDPYEQYF
TGTGCCAGCAGCTACCCGGGAGCCAACGATCCCTACGAGCAGTACTTC
>TRBV29-1|NA|TRBJ2-2|once
CSVGLGRVGELFF
TGCAGCGTTGGGCTCGGGAGAGTGGGGGAGCTGTTTTTT
>TRBV28|TRBD1|TRBJ2-3|NA
CASSSRTGGTQDTQYF
TGTGCCAGCAGCAGTCGGACAGGGGGCACCCAAGATACGCAGTATTTT
>TRBV27|TRBD2|TRBJ2-5|few
CASRGLAGGGETQYF
TGTGCCAGCAGAGGACTAGCGGGAGGAGGGGAGACCCAGTACTTC
>TRBV7-2|NA|TRBJ2-5|NA
CASSYAEGPSKETQYF
TGTGCCAGCAGCTATGCTGAGGGCCCCTCTAAAGAGACCCAGTACTTC